The 2 T cell receptor beta chains presented below share a single source sample, sequenced in a study of cytomegalovirus exposure and HLA in healthy donors. This PCR relied on a set of 60 Vbeta primers and 13 Jbeta primers. TCRdb's table, derived via immunoSEQ multiplex PCR, lists solely in-frame clones and lacks some. Here the sample spans fewer than 200,000 clones, roughly 73% being singletons. Sequencing used PBMCs. Receptor source: a woman between 25 and 40 years old in good health and CMV-seronegative.

This clone has just a few counts. This chain uses TRBV2 with TRBJ1-1; tentatively, D is TRBD1 (5 bases). The germline V gene encodes CDR1 SNHLY and CDR2 FYNNEI. The ends were cut back, 6 bases at V and 5 bases at J, with 16 bases in the middle. The CDR3 covers 14 residues. CDR3 bases: TGTGCCAGCAGAGAGGAGCGGGGGAGGACTGAAGCTTTCTTT. It encodes CASREERGRTEAFF. Combining the CDR3 with reference TRBV2 and TRBJ1-1 gives the whole variable domain EPEVTQTPSHQVTQMGQEVILRCVPISNHLYFYWYRQILGQKVEFLVSFYNNEISEKSEIFDDQFSVERPDGSNFTLKIRSTKLEDSAMYFCASREERGRTEAFFGQGTRLTVV.

The chain employs TRBV5-1 and TRBJ2-3; D call uncertain. The ends were cut back, 2 bases at V and 2 bases at J, with 9 bases in the middle. The CDR3 extends over 14 amino acids. The germline V gene has CDR1 SGHRS and CDR2 YFSETQ. The CDR3 nucleotides are TGCGCCAGCAGCTTTCACTATGACACAGATACGCAGTATTTT. Protein sequence: CASSFHYDTDTQYF.